The rows below give T cell receptor beta chains drawn from one sample of a study of shared clonotypes between healthy human individuals. Here immunoSEQ multiplex PCR was the method, and the copy in TCRdb shows in-frame clones only, minus some. The sample records around 940,000 clones, around three quarters being singletons. Sequencing was done on a sample of memory CD4+ T cells sorted from blood. The receptors shown here come from a man aged 18-30 years in good health. Each CDR3 is given with its conserved first and last residue. A D gene is named only where the DNA matches it firmly. Only part of the rows carry a size: once, few, many, or a class if the clone is expanded.

clone_size: -
v_call: TRBV4-3
d_call: TRBD2
j_call: TRBJ2-3
cdr3_nt: TGCGCCAGCAGCCAAGACGGTTCGGGACTAGCGGGAGCCGGACGCACAGATACGCAGTATTTT
cdr3_aa: CASSQDGSGLAGAGRTDTQYF

clone_size: -
v_call: TRBV18
d_call: -
j_call: TRBJ2-7
cdr3_nt: TGTGCCAGCTCACCACCGGGAACGGGCCTCGAGCAGTACTTC
cdr3_aa: CASSPPGTGLEQYF

clone_size: once
v_call: TRBV27
d_call: -
j_call: TRBJ1-5
cdr3_nt: TGTGCCAGCAGTGGCGGGGGGGCGAATCAGCCCCAGCATTTT
cdr3_aa: CASSGGGANQPQHF

clone_size: many
v_call: TRBV9
d_call: TRBD2
j_call: TRBJ2-5
cdr3_nt: TGTGCCAGCAGCGCTAGCGGGGGAGGAGGAGAGACCCAGTACTTC
cdr3_aa: CASSASGGGGETQYF

clone_size: -
v_call: TRBV6-5
d_call: -
j_call: TRBJ2-1
cdr3_nt: TGTGCCAGCAGTTACTCCGCCCTGGCGGAGCAGTTCTTC
cdr3_aa: CASSYSALAEQFF

clone_size: -
v_call: TRBV5-8
d_call: TRBD1
j_call: TRBJ1-2
cdr3_nt: TGTGCCAGCAGCTCCCCAGGGGGACAGGGGGCCTATGGCTACACCTTC
cdr3_aa: CASSSPGGQGAYGYTF

clone_size: -
v_call: TRBV9
d_call: -
j_call: TRBJ1-3
cdr3_nt: TGTGCCAGCAGCGATACAGTCTCTGGAAACACCATATATTTT
cdr3_aa: CASSDTVSGNTIYF

clone_size: -
v_call: TRBV7-3
d_call: -
j_call: TRBJ1-1
cdr3_nt: TGTGCCAGCAGCCGAGGGGGAGTGGGCACTGAAGCTTTCTTT
cdr3_aa: CASSRGGVGTEAFF

clone_size: -
v_call: TRBV2
d_call: -
j_call: TRBJ2-7
cdr3_nt: TGTGCCAGCAGTGACCGGGCCAGTACCTACGAGCAGTACTTC
cdr3_aa: CASSDRASTYEQYF

clone_size: -
v_call: TRBV14
d_call: -
j_call: TRBJ2-3
cdr3_nt: TGTGCCAGCAGCCAGGGGGCTAGCGGTCCGGTGGATACGCAGTATTTT
cdr3_aa: CASSQGASGPVDTQYF

clone_size: few
v_call: TRBV4-3
d_call: TRBD1
j_call: TRBJ1-2
cdr3_nt: TGCGCCAGCAGCCAAGATGGGACAGGGTTATATGGCTACACCTTC
cdr3_aa: CASSQDGTGLYGYTF

clone_size: -
v_call: TRBV5-6
d_call: -
j_call: TRBJ1-4
cdr3_nt: TGTGCCAGCAGCCCGCCGGGGGCTTTTAATGAAAAACTGTTTTTT
cdr3_aa: CASSPPGAFNEKLFF

clone_size: few
v_call: TRBV9
d_call: -
j_call: TRBJ2-5
cdr3_nt: TGTGCCAGCAGCGTAGAGCTAGATACTCAAGAGACCCAGTACTTC
cdr3_aa: CASSVELDTQETQYF

clone_size: -
v_call: TRBV18
d_call: -
j_call: TRBJ2-7
cdr3_nt: TGTGCCAGCTCACCACCGGCCCCCCTTTACGAGCAGTACTTC
cdr3_aa: CASSPPAPLYEQYF

clone_size: once
v_call: TRBV21-1
d_call: -
j_call: TRBJ2-6
cdr3_nt: TGTGCCAGCAGCAAAGGACTACGGGACAATGGCGTCCTGACTTTC
cdr3_aa: CASSKGLRDNGVLTF

clone_size: -
v_call: TRBV19
d_call: -
j_call: TRBJ2-1
cdr3_nt: TGTGCCAGTAGCCTTTCAGGGGGGGGTTACAATGAGCAGTTCTTC
cdr3_aa: CASSLSGGGYNEQFF

clone_size: many
v_call: TRBV28
d_call: -
j_call: TRBJ1-4
cdr3_nt: TGTGCCAGCAGTTTACCCTATCCCCCGAATGATTCGGTTTTT
cdr3_aa: CASSLPYPPNDSVF

clone_size: -
v_call: TRBV10-1
d_call: -
j_call: TRBJ2-1
cdr3_nt: TGCGCCAGCAGCCAGGACAGGAGGGTTGAGCAGTTCTTC
cdr3_aa: CASSQDRRVEQFF

clone_size: -
v_call: TRBV5-6
d_call: -
j_call: TRBJ2-3
cdr3_nt: TGTGCCAGCAGCTTGGAAGGGTTGAGCCGCGATACGCAGTATTTT
cdr3_aa: CASSLEGLSRDTQYF

clone_size: -
v_call: TRBV30
d_call: TRBD1
j_call: TRBJ2-5
cdr3_nt: TGTGCCTGGAGTGGGACAGGGCTCCAAGAGACCCAGTACTTC
cdr3_aa: CAWSGTGLQETQYF

clone_size: -
v_call: TRBV6-5
d_call: TRBD2
j_call: TRBJ2-5
cdr3_nt: TGTGCCAGCAGTCTTAGCGGGGTCCAAGAGACCCAGTACTTC
cdr3_aa: CASSLSGVQETQYF

clone_size: -
v_call: TRBV6-5
d_call: -
j_call: TRBJ1-2
cdr3_nt: TGTGCCAGCATGAGGGGGGCTGGCTATGGCTACACCTTC
cdr3_aa: CASMRGAGYGYTF

clone_size: -
v_call: TRBV27
d_call: -
j_call: TRBJ2-7
cdr3_nt: TGTGCCAGTTCGGGTAACGGAGCGGAGGATTACGAGCAGTACTTC
cdr3_aa: CASSGNGAEDYEQYF

clone_size: -
v_call: TRBV19
d_call: TRBD2
j_call: TRBJ2-2
cdr3_nt: TGTGCCAGTAGTATAGCTGGCGGGAGCGCCGGGGAGCTGTTTTTT
cdr3_aa: CASSIAGGSAGELFF

clone_size: few
v_call: TRBV18
d_call: TRBD1
j_call: TRBJ2-5
cdr3_nt: TGTGCCAGCTCACCGCGGACAGGGGTGGAAGAGACCCAGTACTTC
cdr3_aa: CASSPRTGVEETQYF

clone_size: few
v_call: TRBV6-1
d_call: -
j_call: TRBJ1-1
cdr3_nt: TGTGCCAGCAAGGCCAACGTGAACACTGAAGCTTTCTTT
cdr3_aa: CASKANVNTEAFF

clone_size: -
v_call: TRBV4-1
d_call: -
j_call: TRBJ1-1
cdr3_nt: TGCGCCAGCAGCCTCGTCCATTGGGGGAACACTGAAGCTTTCTTT
cdr3_aa: CASSLVHWGNTEAFF

clone_size: few
v_call: TRBV5-4
d_call: TRBD1
j_call: TRBJ2-2
cdr3_nt: TGTGCCAGCAGCTTGAGTGGCAGGGGGCGTTCCGGGGAGCTGTTTTTT
cdr3_aa: CASSLSGRGRSGELFF

clone_size: many
v_call: TRBV7-9
d_call: -
j_call: TRBJ2-6
cdr3_nt: TGTGCCAGCAGCCGACCTTTGGGGTCTGGGGCCAACGTCCTGACTTTC
cdr3_aa: CASSRPLGSGANVLTF

clone_size: -
v_call: TRBV6-1
d_call: -
j_call: TRBJ2-1
cdr3_nt: TGTGCCAGCAGTTCACCTCAGTCGTACAATGAGCAGTTCTTC
cdr3_aa: CASSSPQSYNEQFF

clone_size: few
v_call: TRBV5-1
d_call: -
j_call: TRBJ2-1
cdr3_nt: TGCGCCAGCAGCTTGGCCAGGGGGCGGAGCGGGAGCAATGAGCAGTTCTTC
cdr3_aa: CASSLARGRSGSNEQFF

clone_size: -
v_call: TRBV12-5
d_call: -
j_call: TRBJ2-1
cdr3_nt: TGTGCTAGTGGTCCGGGGCAGAGCTCCTACAATGAGCAGTTCTTC
cdr3_aa: CASGPGQSSYNEQFF